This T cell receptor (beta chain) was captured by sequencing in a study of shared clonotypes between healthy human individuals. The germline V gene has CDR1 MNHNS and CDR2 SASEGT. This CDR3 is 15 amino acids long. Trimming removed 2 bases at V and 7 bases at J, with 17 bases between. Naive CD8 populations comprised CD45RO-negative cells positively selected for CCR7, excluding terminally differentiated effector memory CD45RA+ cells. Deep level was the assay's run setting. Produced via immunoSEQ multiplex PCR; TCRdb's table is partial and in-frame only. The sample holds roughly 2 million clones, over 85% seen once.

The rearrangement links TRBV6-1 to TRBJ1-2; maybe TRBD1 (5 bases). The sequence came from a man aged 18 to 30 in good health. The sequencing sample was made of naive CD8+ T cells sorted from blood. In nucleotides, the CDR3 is TGTGCCAGCAGTGAAATCCCCCCGACTCAGGGTGGCTACACCTTC. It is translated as CASSEIPPTQGGYTF.